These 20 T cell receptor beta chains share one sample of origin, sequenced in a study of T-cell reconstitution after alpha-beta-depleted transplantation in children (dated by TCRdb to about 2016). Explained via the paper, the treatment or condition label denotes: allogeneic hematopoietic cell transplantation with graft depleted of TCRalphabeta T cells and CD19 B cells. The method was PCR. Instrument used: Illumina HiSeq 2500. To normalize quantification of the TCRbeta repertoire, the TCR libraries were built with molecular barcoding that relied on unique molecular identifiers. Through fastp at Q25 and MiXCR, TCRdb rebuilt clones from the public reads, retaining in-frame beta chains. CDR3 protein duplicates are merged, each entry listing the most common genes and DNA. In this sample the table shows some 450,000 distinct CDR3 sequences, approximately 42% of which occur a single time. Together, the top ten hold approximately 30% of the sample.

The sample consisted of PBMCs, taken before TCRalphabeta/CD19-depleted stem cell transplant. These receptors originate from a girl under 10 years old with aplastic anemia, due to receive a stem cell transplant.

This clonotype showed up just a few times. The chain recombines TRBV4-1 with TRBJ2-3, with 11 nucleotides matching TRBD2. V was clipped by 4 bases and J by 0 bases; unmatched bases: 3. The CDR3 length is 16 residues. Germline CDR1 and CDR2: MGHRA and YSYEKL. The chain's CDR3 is CASSRRTSGSTDTQYF. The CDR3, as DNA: TGCGCCAGCAGCCGAAGGACTAGCGGGAGCACAGATACGCAGTATTTT.

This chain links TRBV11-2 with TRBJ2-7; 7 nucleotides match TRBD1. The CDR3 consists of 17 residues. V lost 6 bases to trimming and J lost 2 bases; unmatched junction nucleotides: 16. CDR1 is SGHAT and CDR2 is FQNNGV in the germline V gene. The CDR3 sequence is CASSQFRTGQSPYEQYF. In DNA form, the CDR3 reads TGTGCCAGCAGTCAGTTTCGGACAGGACAGTCCCCCTACGAGCAGTACTTC.

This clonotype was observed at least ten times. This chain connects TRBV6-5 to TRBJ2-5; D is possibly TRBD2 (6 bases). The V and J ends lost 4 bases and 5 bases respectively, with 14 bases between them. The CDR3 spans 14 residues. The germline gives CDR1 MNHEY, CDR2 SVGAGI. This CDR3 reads CASSSPAGWETQYF. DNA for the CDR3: TGTGCCAGCAGTTCCCCCGCGGGGTGGGAGACCCAGTACTTC.

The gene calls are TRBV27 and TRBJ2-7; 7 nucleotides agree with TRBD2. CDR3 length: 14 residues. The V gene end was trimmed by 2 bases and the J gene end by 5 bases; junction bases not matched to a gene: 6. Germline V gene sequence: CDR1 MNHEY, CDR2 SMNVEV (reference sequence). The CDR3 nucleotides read TGTGCCAGCAGTTTAGGCGGGAGAGGGGACGAGCAGTACTTC. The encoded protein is CASSLGGRGDEQYF.

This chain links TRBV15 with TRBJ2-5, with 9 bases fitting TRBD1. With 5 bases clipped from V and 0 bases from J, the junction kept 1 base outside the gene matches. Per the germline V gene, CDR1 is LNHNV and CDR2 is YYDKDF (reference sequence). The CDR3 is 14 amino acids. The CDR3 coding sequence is TGTGCCACCAGCCGGGACAGGGACCAAGAGACCCAGTACTTC. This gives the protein CATSRDRDQETQYF. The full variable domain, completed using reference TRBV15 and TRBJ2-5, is DAMVIQNPRYQVTQFGKPVTLSCSQTLNHNVMYWYQQKSSQAPKLLFHYYDKDFNNEADTPDNFQSRRPNTSFCFLDIRSPGLGDTAMYLCATSRDRDQETQYFGPGTRLLVL.

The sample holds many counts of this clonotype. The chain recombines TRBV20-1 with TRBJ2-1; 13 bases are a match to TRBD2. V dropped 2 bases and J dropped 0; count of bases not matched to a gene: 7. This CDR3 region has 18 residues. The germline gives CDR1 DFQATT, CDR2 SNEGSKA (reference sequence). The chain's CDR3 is CSARRLAGGSSSYNEQFF. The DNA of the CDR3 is TGCAGTGCTAGACGACTAGCGGGAGGTTCTAGCTCCTACAATGAGCAGTTCTTC.

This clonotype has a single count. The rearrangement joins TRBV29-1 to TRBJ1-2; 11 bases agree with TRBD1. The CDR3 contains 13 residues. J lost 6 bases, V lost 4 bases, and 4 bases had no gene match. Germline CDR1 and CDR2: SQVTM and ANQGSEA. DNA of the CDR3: TGCAGCGTTGTAGGACAGGGGGCGGATGGCTACACCTTC. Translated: CSVVGQGADGYTF. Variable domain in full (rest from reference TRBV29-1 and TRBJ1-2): SAVISQKPSRDICQRGTSLTIQCQVDSQVTMMFWYRQQPGQSLTLIATANQGSEATYESGFVIDKFPISRPNLTFSTLTVSNMSPEDSSIYLCSVVGQGADGYTFGSGTRLTVV.

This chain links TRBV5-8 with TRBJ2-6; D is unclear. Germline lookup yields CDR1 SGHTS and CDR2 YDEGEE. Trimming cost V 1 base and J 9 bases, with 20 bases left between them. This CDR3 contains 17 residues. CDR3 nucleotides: TGTGCCAGCAGCTTGATACGGGTACTCTGGACGGGCAACGTCCTGACTTTC. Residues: CASSLIRVLWTGNVLTF.

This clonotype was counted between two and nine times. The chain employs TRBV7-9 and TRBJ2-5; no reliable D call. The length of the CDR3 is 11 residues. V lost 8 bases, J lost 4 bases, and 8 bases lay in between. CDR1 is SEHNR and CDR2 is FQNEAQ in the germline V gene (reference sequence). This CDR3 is CASGNGETQYF. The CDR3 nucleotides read TGTGCCAGCGGGAACGGAGAGACCCAGTACTTC. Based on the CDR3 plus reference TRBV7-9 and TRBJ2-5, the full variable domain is DTGVSQNPRHKITKRGQNVTFRCDPISEHNRLYWYRQTLGQGPEFLTYFQNEAQLEKSRLLSDRFSAERPKGSFSTLEIQRTEQGDSAMYLCASGNGETQYFGPGTRLLVL.

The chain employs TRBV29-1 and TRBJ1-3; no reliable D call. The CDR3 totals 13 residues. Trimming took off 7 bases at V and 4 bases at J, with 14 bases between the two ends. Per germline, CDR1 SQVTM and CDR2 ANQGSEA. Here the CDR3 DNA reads TGCAGCGCCGGAGCTCGGGTAGGAAACACCATATATTTT. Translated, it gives CSAGARVGNTIYF.

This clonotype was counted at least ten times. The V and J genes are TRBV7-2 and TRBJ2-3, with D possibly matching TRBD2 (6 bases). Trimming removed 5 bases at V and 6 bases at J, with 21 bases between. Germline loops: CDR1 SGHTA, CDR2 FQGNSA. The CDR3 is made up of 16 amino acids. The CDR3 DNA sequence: TGTGCCAGCAGCCCCCCGGGACTCCACGGGTCGGATACGCAGTATTTT. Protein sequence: CASSPPGLHGSDTQYF. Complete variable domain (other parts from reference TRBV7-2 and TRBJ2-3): GAGVSQSPSNKVTEKGKDVELRCDPISGHTALYWYRQSLGQGLEFLIYFQGNSAPDKSGLPSDRFSAERTGGSVSTLTIQRTQQEDSAVYLCASSPPGLHGSDTQYFGPGTRLTVL.

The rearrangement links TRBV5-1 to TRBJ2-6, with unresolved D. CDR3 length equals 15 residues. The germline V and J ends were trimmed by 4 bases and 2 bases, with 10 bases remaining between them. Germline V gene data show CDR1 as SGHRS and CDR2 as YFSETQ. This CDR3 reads CASSLSPAGANVLTF. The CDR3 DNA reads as TGCGCCAGCAGCCTTTCTCCCGCTGGGGCCAACGTCCTGACTTTC.

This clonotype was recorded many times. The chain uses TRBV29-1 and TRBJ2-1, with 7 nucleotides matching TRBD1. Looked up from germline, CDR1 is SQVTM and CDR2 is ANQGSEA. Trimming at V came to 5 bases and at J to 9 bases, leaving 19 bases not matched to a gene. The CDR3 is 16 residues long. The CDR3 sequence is CSVSLTRTGVKGEQFF. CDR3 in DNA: TGCAGCGTTTCCTTAACCCGGACAGGAGTAAAGGGTGAGCAGTTCTTC.

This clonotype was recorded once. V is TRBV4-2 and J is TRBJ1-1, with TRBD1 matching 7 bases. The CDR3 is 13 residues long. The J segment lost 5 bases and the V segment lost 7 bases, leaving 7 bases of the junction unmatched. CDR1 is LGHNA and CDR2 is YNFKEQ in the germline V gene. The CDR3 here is CASTRGEGTEAFF. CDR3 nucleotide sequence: TGTGCCAGCACCAGGGGGGAGGGGACTGAAGCTTTCTTT.

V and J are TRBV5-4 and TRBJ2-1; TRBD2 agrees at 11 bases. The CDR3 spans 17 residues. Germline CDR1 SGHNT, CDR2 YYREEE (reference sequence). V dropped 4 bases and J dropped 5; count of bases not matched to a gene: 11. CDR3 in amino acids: CASSVGLGTSGNNEQFF. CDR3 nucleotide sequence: TGTGCCAGCAGCGTCGGCCTCGGGACTAGCGGAAACAATGAGCAGTTCTTC.

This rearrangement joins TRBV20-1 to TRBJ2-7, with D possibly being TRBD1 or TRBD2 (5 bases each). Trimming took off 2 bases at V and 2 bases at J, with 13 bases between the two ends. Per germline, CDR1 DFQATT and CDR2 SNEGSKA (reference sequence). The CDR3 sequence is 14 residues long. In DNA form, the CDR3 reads TGCAGTGCTAGATCAAGGGACGTCGCCTACGAGCAGTACTTC. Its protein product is CSARSRDVAYEQYF.

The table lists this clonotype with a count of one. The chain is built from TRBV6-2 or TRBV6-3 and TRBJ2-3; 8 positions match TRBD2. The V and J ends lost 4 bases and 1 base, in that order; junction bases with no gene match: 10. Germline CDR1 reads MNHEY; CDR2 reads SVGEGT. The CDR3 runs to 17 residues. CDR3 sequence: CASSSPLSGGGTDTQYF. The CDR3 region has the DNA TGTGCCAGCAGTTCACCCCTCAGCGGGGGTGGCACAGATACGCAGTATTTT.

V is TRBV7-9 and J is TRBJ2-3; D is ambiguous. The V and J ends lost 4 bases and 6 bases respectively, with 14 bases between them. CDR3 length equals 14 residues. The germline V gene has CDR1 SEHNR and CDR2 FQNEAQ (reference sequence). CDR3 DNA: TGTGCCAGCAGCTCCGGGTCCCGCCCCGATACGCAGTATTTT. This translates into CASSSGSRPDTQYF.

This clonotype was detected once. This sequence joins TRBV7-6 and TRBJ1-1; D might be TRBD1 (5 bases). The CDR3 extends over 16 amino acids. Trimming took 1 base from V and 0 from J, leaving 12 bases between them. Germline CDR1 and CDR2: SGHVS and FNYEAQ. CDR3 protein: CASSLVGRGMNTEAFF. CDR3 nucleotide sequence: TGTGCCAGCAGCTTAGTGGGGCGCGGGATGAACACTGAAGCTTTCTTT.

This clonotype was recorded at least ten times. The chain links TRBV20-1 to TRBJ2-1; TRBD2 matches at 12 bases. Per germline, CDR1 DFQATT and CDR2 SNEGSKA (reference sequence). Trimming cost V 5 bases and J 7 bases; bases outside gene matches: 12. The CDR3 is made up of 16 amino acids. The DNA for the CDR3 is TGCAGTGCTCGAATAGCGTCTAGCGGGAGGGCTAATGAGCAGTTCTTC. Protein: CSARIASSGRANEQFF.